This TCR beta chain came from a study of post-analysis software for immune sequencing data. Findings of the study overall: Normalized Chao1 diversity was significantly reduced in patients versus controls. With TRBV5-6, TRBV5-1 and TRBV20-1 included, roughly five TRBV segments were more frequent in patients than in controls.

Unique-molecular-identifier-tagged TCR beta cDNA libraries were used. MiXCR, run by TCRdb on the PCR reads, gives a single entry per CDR3 protein. This table holds more than 450,000 distinct CDR3 sequences, roughly 34% found once. This CDR3 region has 15 residues. With 0 bases clipped from V and 9 bases from J, the junction kept 9 bases outside the gene matches. Per the germline V gene, CDR1 is SGDLS and CDR2 is YYNGEE. Concerning this clonotype itself: Its antigen is currently unknown.

The sequenced sample consisted of blood. This sequence originates from a girl aged 2-17 years with multiple sclerosis. The chain carries TRBV9 and TRBJ2-1, with TRBD2 identical over 7 bases. CDR3 DNA sequence: TGTGCCAGCAGCGTAGCTATGGGGGGGACGACTGAGCAGTTCTTC. As protein: CASSVAMGGTTEQFF.